These 27 T cell receptor beta chains came from one sample sequenced in a study of identical twins. MiXCR was run by TCRdb on the 5' RACE reads, yielding one entry per CDR3 protein. The sample includes more than 200,000 distinct CDR3 sequences, more than 12% of them seen just once. Material for sequencing was memory (CD45RO+) T cells sorted from blood. Source of these receptors: a woman between 18 and 29 years old in good health.

This clonotype was seen many times. CDR3 in DNA: TGTGCCAGCAGTTACCCGACTAGCGGGGGCCAGCTGGCAAGCACAGATACGCAGTATTTT. Translating gives CASSYPTSGGQLASTDTQYF. This chain uses TRBV6-2 or TRBV6-3 with TRBJ2-3, with 12 bases that match TRBD2. Trimming at V came to 2 bases and at J to 0 bases, leaving 12 bases not matched to a gene. The CDR3 has 20 residues. Germline V CDR1 and CDR2: MNHEY, SVGEGT.

The rearrangement links TRBV7-2 to TRBJ1-2; 9 nucleotides line up with TRBD1. This CDR3 region has 14 residues. CDR1 is SGHTA and CDR2 is FQGNSA in the germline V gene. J gave up 7 bases and V 5 bases, and 8 bases lay outside the gene matches. The CDR3 region has the DNA TGTGCCAGCAGCCCTAGCGGGGACAGGGTTGGCTACACCTTC. It codes for CASSPSGDRVGYTF.

This sequence joins TRBV10-1 and TRBJ2-1, with D uncertain. This CDR3 has 16 residues. The V end was cut by 1 base, the J end by 0 bases, with 10 bases between. Germline-derived CDR1 and CDR2 are WNHNN and SYGVQD (reference sequence). The CDR3 DNA follows: TGCGCCAGCAGTGAGTTGGGCAGGAGCTCCTACAATGAGCAGTTCTTC. Its translation is CASSELGRSSYNEQFF.

The chain employs TRBV7-2 and TRBJ2-7; D assignment may be TRBD1 or TRBD2 (6 bases each). The germline V gene has CDR1 SGHTA and CDR2 FQGNSA. There are 17 residues in the CDR3. Trimming removed 0 bases from V and 2 bases from J, with 17 bases in between. For the CDR3, the DNA is TGTGCCAGCAGCTTAGCGCTTAGGGGGGCTCAACCCTACGAGCAGTACTTC. This codes for CASSLALRGAQPYEQYF.

The genes are TRBV12-3 or TRBV12-4 and TRBJ1-4; D not certain. V dropped 5 bases and J dropped 8 bases, with 15 bases sitting between them. The CDR3 totals 14 residues. In DNA, the CDR3 is TGTGCCAGCAGTATAACCTCGAGCGGAGAAAAACTGTTTTTT. Amino acids: CASSITSSGEKLFF.

This chain links TRBV2 with TRBJ1-2, with 9 positions matching TRBD1. This CDR3 spans 12 amino acids. From germline, CDR1 is SNHLY and CDR2 FYNNEI. V dropped 8 bases and J dropped 4; count of bases not matched to a gene: 2. CDR3 protein: CASADRGYGYTF. The CDR3 bases are TGTGCCAGCGCGGACAGGGGCTATGGCTACACCTTC.

This clonotype occurred a few times. This chain links TRBV7-9 with TRBJ1-2, with a weak D call TRBD1 (6 bases). Germline V CDR1 and CDR2: SEHNR, FQNEAQ (reference sequence). This CDR3 spans 16 amino acids. With 6 bases removed from V and 3 bases from J, the gap between germline ends came to 20 bases. CDR3 coding DNA: TGTGCCAGCAGTTCTCCGGCAGGGGAGGACTACTATGGCTACACCTTC. Protein product: CASSSPAGEDYYGYTF. The complete variable domain, with remaining parts taken from reference TRBV7-9 and TRBJ1-2, reads DTGVSQNPRHKITKRGQNVTFRCDPISEHNRLYWYRQTLGQGPEFLTYFQNEAQLEKSRLLSDRFSAERPKGSFSTLEIQRTEQGDSAMYLCASSSPAGEDYYGYTFGSGTRLTVV.

The gene calls are TRBV18 and TRBJ2-3; tentatively, D is TRBD2 (5 bases). V was shortened by 5 bases and J by 1 base, with 10 bases between the two germline ends. Germline V gene sequence: CDR1 KGHSH, CDR2 LQKENI. The CDR3 has 14 residues. CDR3 loop: CASSKDSGTDTQYF. The CDR3 nucleotides are TGTGCCAGCTCAAAGGACTCTGGCACAGATACGCAGTATTTT.

This clonotype occurred many times. The chain joins TRBV11-3 to TRBJ2-2; no reliable D call. The CDR3 consists of 15 residues. CDR1 SGHNT and CDR2 YENEEA come from the germline V gene. Trimming left V 0 bases short and J 7 bases short, with 12 bases between. CDR3 in DNA: TGTGCCAGCAGCTTAGAGGCGCGAGGCATCGGGGAGCTGTTTTTT. It is translated as CASSLEARGIGELFF.

The DNA for the CDR3 is TGCAGTGCTTCCGGATGGGAGGGCCGAAACAATGAGCAGTTCTTC. It yields the protein CSASGWEGRNNEQFF. The V gene is TRBV20-1, the J gene TRBJ2-1; 7 bases fit TRBD2. The J segment lost 5 bases and the V segment lost 5 bases, leaving 12 bases of the junction unmatched. CDR1 is DFQATT, CDR2 SNEGSKA, per germline (reference sequence). The CDR3 consists of 15 residues.

V gene TRBV28 combines with J gene TRBJ2-1; 12 nucleotides align to TRBD1. The V gene's germline CDR1 is MDHEN and CDR2 SYDVKM. This CDR3 has 16 amino acids. Trimming took 6 bases from V and 8 from J; bases not matched to a gene: 11. The CDR3 is CASRIGGTGGIDEQFF. DNA for the CDR3: TGTGCCAGCAGAATTGGGGGGACAGGGGGCATCGATGAGCAGTTCTTC.

CDR3 region: CASNGQDFSSYEQYF. Here the CDR3 DNA reads TGTGCCAGCAATGGACAGGACTTTTCCTCCTACGAGCAGTACTTC. The rearrangement uses TRBV28 and TRBJ2-7; 7 bases match TRBD1. Germline trimming cut 7 bases from V and 0 bases from J; bases unmatched to any gene: 9. Per the germline V gene, CDR1 is MDHEN and CDR2 is SYDVKM. CDR3 size: 15 residues.

This sequence joins TRBV5-6 and TRBJ1-6; TRBD1 matches at 8 bases. The germline CDR1 and CDR2 sequences are SGHDT and YYEEEE. The ends lost 3 bases at V and 9 bases at J; junction bases unmatched: 5. The CDR3 is 14 residues long. In DNA form, the CDR3 reads TGTGCCAGCAGCTCGACAGGGGAGCGTTCACCCCTCCACTTT. Translating gives CASSSTGERSPLHF.

The chain is built from TRBV5-5 and TRBJ2-6; possible D gene TRBD2, 5 bases. V lost 2 bases to trimming and J lost 4 bases, with 10 bases between them. This CDR3 has 15 residues. Germline V gene lookup returns CDR1 SGHKS and CDR2 YYEKEE (reference sequence). For the CDR3, the DNA is TGTGCCAGCAGCTTTGTGGGGAGCGGGGCCAACGTCCTGACTTTC. Translation: CASSFVGSGANVLTF.

In its sample, this clonotype was seen a few times. The CDR3 nucleotides read TGTGCCAGCAGCCCCCAGCGGGGGATCTATGGCTACACCTTC. Its protein is CASSPQRGIYGYTF. The chain recombines TRBV9 with TRBJ1-2; tentatively, D is TRBD1 (5 bases). The germline gives CDR1 SGDLS, CDR2 YYNGEE. V lost 4 bases and J 4 bases, leaving 14 bases between the germline ends. The CDR3 is made up of 14 amino acids.

The J gene is TRBJ1-2, the V gene TRBV19; 9 bases align to TRBD1. This CDR3 has 14 amino acids. Trimming took 3 bases from V and 4 from J; bases not matched to a gene: 3. Germline CDR1 reads LNHDA; CDR2 reads SQIVND (reference sequence). The DNA of the CDR3 is TGTGCCAGTAGTATCGGACAGGGGTTCTATGGCTACACCTTC. It encodes CASSIGQGFYGYTF.

In this sample, this clonotype turned up a few times. V and J are TRBV3-1 and TRBJ2-3, with 14 bases matching TRBD2. The CDR3 is 15 amino acids. The germline CDR1 and CDR2 sequences are LGHDT and YNNKEL (reference sequence). Trimming took 4 bases from V and 5 from J; bases not matched to a gene: 2. The CDR3 is CASSLGLAGGDTQYF. CDR3 sequence (DNA): TGTGCCAGCAGCCTTGGACTAGCGGGAGGAGATACGCAGTATTTT.

A few counts support this clonotype. This rearrangement joins TRBV24-1 to TRBJ1-1, with D perhaps TRBD1 (6 bases). This CDR3 is 12 amino acids long. Germline V lookup: CDR1 KGHDR, CDR2 SFDVKD. Trimming took 4 bases from V and 7 from J, leaving 9 bases between them. DNA for the CDR3: TGTGCCACCAGTGACCAGACAGGTGAAGCTTTCTTT. This sequence encodes CATSDQTGEAFF.

The chain couples TRBV6-6 to TRBJ1-1; unclear D gene. CDR1 is MNHNY, CDR2 SVGAGI, per germline (reference sequence). The CDR3 spans 12 residues. CDR3: CALGRGNTEAFF. CDR3 DNA sequence: TGTGCTCTAGGCCGGGGTAACACTGAAGCTTTCTTT.

The V call is TRBV5-1, the J call TRBJ2-5, with D tentatively TRBD1 (6 bases). V was cut by 0 bases and J by 2 bases, with 11 bases left in between. The CDR3 extends over 15 amino acids. Germline V CDR1 and CDR2: SGHRS, YFSETQ. In DNA form, the CDR3 reads TGCGCCAGCAGCTTGGCCGGGACACCGCAAGAGACCCAGTACTTC. Protein product: CASSLAGTPQETQYF.

In this sample, this clonotype turned up a few times. The chain recombines TRBV20-1 with TRBJ2-5; a possible D gene is TRBD1 (7 bases). V lost 6 bases and J lost 1, with 12 bases in between. CDR3 size: 13 residues. The germline V gene encodes CDR1 DFQATT and CDR2 SNEGSKA (reference sequence). The CDR3 bases are TGCAGTGCCGCGGGGACAGCCCAAGAGACCCAGTACTTC. Translating gives CSAAGTAQETQYF.

This clonotype was observed a handful of times. The chain links TRBV20-1 to TRBJ2-3; 9 nucleotides align to TRBD1. V was pared by 3 bases and J by 4 bases, with 8 bases of the junction left unmatched. The germline gives CDR1 DFQATT, CDR2 SNEGSKA (reference sequence). The CDR3 runs 15 residues. CDR3 nucleotides: TGCAGTGCTAGCGCCGGGACAGGGAATGCAGATACGCAGTATTTT. Protein product: CSASAGTGNADTQYF.

This chain connects TRBV20-1 to TRBJ2-7; D gene uncertain. Germline CDR1 DFQATT, CDR2 SNEGSKA (reference sequence). The CDR3 sequence is 12 residues long. V was shortened by 0 bases and J by 3 bases, with 6 bases between the two germline ends. The CDR3 DNA is TGCAGTGCTAGAGATGCGGTCTACGAGCAGTACTTC. Translation: CSARDAVYEQYF.

The chain couples TRBV19 to TRBJ2-1; possible D gene TRBD2, 5 bases. Germline CDR1 and CDR2: LNHDA and SQIVND (reference sequence). Trimming shortened V by 5 bases and J by 8 bases, and 22 bases separated the two germline ends. The CDR3 runs 16 residues. The CDR3 DNA reads as TGTGCCAGTAGTGACTCCCTGGCGGCGGGTGTCTATGAGCAGTTCTTC. As protein: CASSDSLAAGVYEQFF.

The J gene is TRBJ2-1, the V gene TRBV5-1; the match to TRBD1 covers 12 bases. CDR1 is SGHRS and CDR2 is YFSETQ in the germline V gene. V dropped 4 bases and J dropped 0; count of bases not matched to a gene: 11. This CDR3 spans 19 amino acids. This chain's CDR3 is CASSAGTGGSLSSYNEQFF. The CDR3 nucleotides read TGCGCCAGCAGCGCCGGGACAGGGGGCTCCCTGAGCTCCTACAATGAGCAGTTCTTC. Together with reference TRBV5-1 and TRBJ2-1, the CDR3 gives the full variable domain: KAGVTQTPRYLIKTRGQQVTLSCSPISGHRSVSWYQQTPGQGLQFLFEYFSETQRNKGNFPGRFSGRQFSNSRSEMNVSTLELGDSALYLCASSAGTGGSLSSYNEQFFGPGTRLTVL.

This clonotype was counted between two and nine times. The V call is TRBV3-1, the J call TRBJ2-7; TRBD2 might be the D (5 bases). The CDR3 sequence is 13 residues long. From germline, CDR1 is LGHDT and CDR2 YNNKEL (reference sequence). V lost 4 bases to trimming and J lost 5 bases, with 12 bases between them. Here the CDR3 reads CASSPPGVNEQYF. CDR3 coding DNA: TGTGCCAGCAGCCCCCCCGGGGTAAACGAGCAGTACTTC.

Concerning this clonotype: The conserved phenylalanine or tryptophan normally closing the CDR3 is absent here, so this likely arose from a read error. This chain connects TRBV15 to TRBJ2-3; D gene uncertain. V shed 0 bases and J shed 5 bases, with 6 bases lying between them. The CDR3 has 13 residues. Germline CDR1 and CDR2: LNHNV and YYDKDF (reference sequence). As DNA, the CDR3 is TGTGCCACCAGCAGAGATTTGATAGATACGCAGTATTCT. Translated: CATSRDLIDTQYS.